This T cell receptor (beta chain) was recorded in a study of immune evolution from preneoplasia to lung adenocarcinoma (dated by TCRdb to the early 2020s). Describing the broader study: HLA loss of heterozygosity was observed in roughly 7%, 15% and 33% of AIS, MIA and ADC lesions, respectively, and was not observed in any AAH lesions. Sample size was determined by specimen availability and not by a prior power calculation. Resected precursor lesions (AAH, AIS, MIA) and invasive adenocarcinomas were compared with paired morphologically normal lung tissue. The overall cohort was made up of around 50 patients with pulmonary nodules who had surgical resection. The immune data were combined with whole exome sequencing and methylation data from the same cohort of nodules. TCR sequencing data came from 51 patients. POLYSOLVER was used to infer Class I HLA alleles from exome data, and LOHHLA was used to detect allele-specific HLA loss. According to the study, some 97 samples were used for TCR sequencing. The study profiled immune contexture across lung adenocarcinoma precursors and invasive adenocarcinoma using immune gene expression, TCR sequencing and multiplex immunofluorescence. General conclusions and limits of the study: Normal lung showed the highest clonality, whereas later-stage lesions appeared to have higher T cell density and diversity but lower clonality. Findings were based on association rather than direct causation; larger cohorts with long-term follow-up and longitudinal biopsies were deemed needed. All patients were from Japan and China, so applicability to Western populations was uncertain. Normal lung had the highest top T cell clone frequencies, which appeared to decline progressively from AAH through AIS, MIA and invasive adenocarcinoma. KRAS-mutant nodules showed the highest T cell clonality compared with EGFR-mutant or double wild-type lesions.

For this chain, trimming is 5 bases at the V end and 4 bases at the J end, and the number of junction bases without a gene match is 13. Taken from cysteine to phenylalanine, the CDR3 has 17 residues. Just the 51-base CDR3 DNA is kept, in frame starting at base 1. CDR1 SGHNT and CDR2 YENEEA were looked up in the germline V gene. This clone was picked up one time. Its antigen is currently not known. No much larger clonotype is one base removed from it; base qualities were not supplied. Using the immunoSEQ hsTCRbeta Kit, TCR beta CDR3 regions were sequenced from DNA. Concerning the study's data processing: TCR sequencing data were analysed with the ImmunoSEQ Analyzer. T cell clonality was defined as 1 minus Pielou's evenness computed on productive rearrangements. T cell diversity was measured with the inverse Simpson index on productive templates. T cell density was defined as TCR beta template counts normalized to usable DNA, with usable DNA estimated by amplification and sequencing of housekeeping genes. TCR metrics were compared across histologic stages using two-sided Kruskal-Wallis tests. This immuneACCESS table, as held by TCRdb, lists in-frame sequences with V and J called but not all clones. Of the missing ones, under half trace to an unresolved V gene in checked studies; the others have no known cause. For V, J and clone size, that table is used; D and trimming come from the DNA. The sample yields over 11,000 clones; less than 85% were counted once. The ten largest make up 4.9% of the sample.

The patients had resection in Japan or China between about 2013 and 2018. Two lung cancer pathologists independently confirmed the histologic diagnosis of each case on H&E slides. For nucleic acid extraction, premalignant or tumor cells were enriched by macro-dissection following pathologic assessment. The AllPrep DNA/RNA FFPE Kit was used to isolate DNA from FFPE tissue. The sequence came from a person aged 70 to 79 with lung adenocarcinoma. Source material: FFPE minimally invasive lung adenocarcinoma tissue. The intended sense of this specimen's cell subset or site label: micro-invasive lung adenocarcinoma (MIA). The sequence is built from TRBV11-3 and TRBJ2-1, with 8 junctional bases fitting TRBD2. The nucleotides read TGTGCCAGCAGCCAACAAGCGGGGGAACGAGAATACAATGAGCAGTTCTTC. The encoded protein is CASSQQAGEREYNEQFF.